This T cell receptor beta chain came from a study of T-cell memory formation after mild COVID-19. Notes on the study in general: Clonal second-wave expansions that peaked on day 37 had unconfirmed SARS-CoV-2 specificity. CD4+ contracting clones were found mainly in CM and EM, and CD8+ ones in EMRA. Later expanders leaned CD4+, whereas day 15 to 85 contracting clones were balanced CD4/CD8. Detection of some responders pre-infection suggested pre-existing cross-reactive memory T cells participated.

Comments on this clonotype: Its antigen is not known.

This CDR3 is 16 amino acids long. Deletions cut 4 bases from V and 0 bases from J, with 15 bases between. Germline CDR1 and CDR2: SEHNR and FQNEAQ (reference sequence). TCRdb reprocessed the 5' RACE reads with MiXCR, giving one entry per CDR3 protein. The sample has around 530,000 distinct CDR3 sequences; about 20% are singletons. The chain uses TRBV7-9 and TRBJ1-2; D may be TRBD1 (6 bases). Sequencing used PBMCs or a T cell subset sorted from them (not recorded which). This receptor was obtained from an adult woman who had mild COVID-19 (a few samples of this study predate the infection). Cell type and time point are not known. This CDR3 is CASSSPPGAANYGYTF. DNA for the CDR3: TGTGCCAGCAGCTCCCCCCCGGGGGCAGCTAACTATGGCTACACCTTC.